Included here is one T cell receptor (beta chain) sequence, with context. What this receptor recognizes is not known. No quality values exist for individual bases; no much larger clone is one base distant. The CDR3 measures 15 amino acids from cysteine to phenylalanine. Just CDR3 DNA is preserved here, 45 bases in frame from base 1. According to the germline V gene, CDR1 reads MNHEY and CDR2 reads SVGAGI. Unmatched junction bases come to 10, with V trimmed by 7 bases and J by 3 bases. The data belong to a study of T cell responses to AZD1222 COVID-19 vaccine listed by TCRdb under 2021. For the study in its entirety: AZD1222 recipients whose second dose came at about 4 weeks and those whose second dose came at about 12 weeks were combined into one group, since spike-specific TCR depth and breadth did not differ between the two schedules. A total of more than 230 trial participants underwent TCR sequencing, of whom about 210 had received two doses of AZD1222 and 26 had received two doses of the MenACWY control vaccine. Trial participants were enrolled by age into subgroups of 18-55, 56-69 and 70-plus years, and 148, 28 and 57 TCR-sequenced participants, respectively, were included in these subgroups.

The CDR3 regions of human TCRbeta chains were analyzed by immunosequencing. Under the source paper's analysis protocol: Repertoire TCRs were checked for matches against a reference library of SARS-CoV-2-specific TCRs that had been generated using the MIRA antigen-specificity platform. Breadth was defined as the fraction of unique TCRs that were SARS-CoV-2-associated. Depth was defined as the fraction of total T cells that were SARS-CoV-2-associated. Each spike-specific TCR was assigned to its reactive spike region and to a CD4 or CD8 class using the MIRA data. Log10-transformed breadth and depth values were compared by one-way ANOVA with Sidak's multiple comparisons tests. This immuneACCESS table, as held by TCRdb, lists in-frame sequences with V and J called but not all clones. Of the missing ones, under half trace to an unresolved V gene in checked studies; the others have no known cause. The V and J calls and the clone size are those of that table, but D and trimming were determined from the DNA. A total of about 79,000 clones appear in this sample, 80% of them only once. Clones ranked in the top ten supply approximately 22% of the sample.

The paper's findings and limits, for the study overall: Conclusions about previously exposed vaccinees were limited because only six or seven AZD1222 recipients were SARS-CoV-2 seropositive at baseline. Most participants were white British and females outnumbered males, and the authors suggested that clonal diversity may have been underestimated. Vaccine-associated CD4 TCRs spanned the whole spike protein, with dominant responses in regions 160-218 and 743-854. Because no day 14 peak-response samples were available, the repertoires could be characterized only after the peak T cell response. Nearly half of unique spike-specific TCRs reportedly recognized epitopes outside regions mutated in the B.1.351 and B.1.1.7 variants. The 56-69-year group was small, and its depth increase did not reach significance, likely because of low power. Spike-specific TCR breadth and depth rose significantly after two AZD1222 doses compared with day 0 and with MenACWY recipients.

What the time point label conveys for this sample: baseline before first vaccination. Vaccinee samples were obtained from the UK trials COV001 and COV002, which included a single-blind randomized controlled phase 2/3 trial of AZD1222 (ChAdOx1 nCoV-19) in healthy adults. For TCRbeta chain sequencing, PBMC samples from trial participants were taken at day 0 and at day 28 after the second dose. The chain uses TRBV6-5 and TRBJ1-2; 8 junctional bases match TRBD1. Material: peripheral blood, obtained on day 0 of AZD1222 vaccination. The source is an adult in good health. Read as DNA, the sequence is TGTGCCAGCACCCCGTGGTCAGGGGGCTACTATGGCTACACCTTC. It translates to CASTPWSGGYYGYTF.